A single sample gave rise to the 9 T cell receptor beta chains below, sequenced in a study of long-term antiretroviral therapy in people with HIV. Running of the v3.0 immunoSEQ assay took place at survey level. Only in-frame clones appear in the TCRdb table, and some are missing; sequencing was by immunoSEQ multiplex PCR. The table lists fewer than 30,000 clones, roughly 80% of them singletons. The sample was unsorted PBMCs, taken 3 years after starting antiretroviral therapy. Every receptor here comes from a middle-aged man with HIV.

The chain combines TRBV6-6 with TRBJ1-1; D is perhaps TRBD1 (6 bases). The V gene's germline CDR1 is MNHNY and CDR2 SVGAGI (reference sequence). The CDR3 extends over 14 amino acids. V gave up 0 bases and J gave up 10 bases, with 15 bases separating them. CDR3 sequence: CASSYSTGPVGAFF. The CDR3 bases are TGTGCCAGCAGTTACTCGACAGGTCCTGTTGGAGCTTTCTTT.

This clone showed up just a few times. V gene TRBV27 combines with J gene TRBJ1-6, with 8 bases fitting TRBD1. Germline CDR1 is MNHEY and CDR2 is SMNVEV (reference sequence). After removal of 8 bases from V and 7 bases from J, the junction contained 10 bases not matched to a gene. There are 15 residues in the CDR3. Here the CDR3 DNA reads TGTGCCAGCGGAGCCCCCGGGACAGGCAATTCACCCCTCCACTTT. Its translation: CASGAPGTGNSPLHF.

V gene TRBV7-9 combines with J gene TRBJ1-2; unclear D gene. Trimming took off 5 bases at V and 0 bases at J, with 7 bases between the two ends. Germline V gives CDR1 SEHNR, CDR2 FQNEAQ (reference sequence). This CDR3 comprises 13 residues. The CDR3 DNA reads TGTGCCAGCAGCCGAGGAGCTAACTATGGCTACACCTTC. Amino acids: CASSRGANYGYTF.

The chain recombines TRBV29-1 with TRBJ1-4; TRBD1 might be the D (5 bases). The CDR3 has 13 residues. V lost 3 bases, J lost 2 bases, and 7 bases lay in between. CDR1 is SQVTM and CDR2 is ANQGSEA in the germline V gene. The DNA for the CDR3 is TGCAGCGTTGAGGGGGGGACTAATGAAAAACTGTTTTTT. This gives the protein CSVEGGTNEKLFF.

The genes are TRBV5-6 and TRBJ1-4; 9 bases are a match to TRBD1. The CDR3 is 16 amino acids. Germline V gene lookup returns CDR1 SGHDT and CDR2 YYEEEE. J gave up 7 bases and V 2 bases, and 9 bases lay outside the gene matches. CDR3 DNA sequence: TGTGCCAGCAGCTTTTTGCCCGGACAGGGGCCTGAAAAACTGTTTTTT. Its protein product is CASSFLPGQGPEKLFF.

The chain combines TRBV13 with TRBJ2-5, with D perhaps assigned TRBD1 or TRBD2 (6 bases each). V lost 3 bases and J 3 bases, leaving 14 bases between the germline ends. CDR1 PRHDT and CDR2 FYEKMQ come from the germline V gene (reference sequence). The CDR3 length is 15 residues. The CDR3 coding sequence is TGTGCCAGCAGCTTCTGGAGGGCAGGGGAAGAGACCCAGTACTTC. Translated, it gives CASSFWRAGEETQYF.

The V call is TRBV30, the J call TRBJ2-5; 9 bases match TRBD1. Trimming removed 2 bases from V and 7 bases from J; junction bases left unmatched: 14. Germline loops: CDR1 GTSNPN, CDR2 SVGIG (reference sequence). CDR3 length: 16 amino acids. The CDR3 loop reads CAWSLGTTDRGVTQYF. The CDR3 DNA sequence: TGTGCCTGGAGTTTAGGCACCACGGACAGGGGAGTGACCCAGTACTTC.

The V call is TRBV9, the J call TRBJ2-7; 10 nucleotides align to TRBD2. The ends lost 3 bases at V and 3 bases at J; junction bases unmatched: 3. Germline-derived CDR1 and CDR2 are SGDLS and YYNGEE. The CDR3 is 14 residues long. CDR3 protein: CASSAGTSVYEQYF. In nucleotides, the CDR3 is TGTGCCAGCAGCGCCGGGACTAGCGTCTACGAGCAGTACTTC.

The gene calls are TRBV6-6 and TRBJ1-4, with unresolved D. Germline V gene sequence: CDR1 MNHNY, CDR2 SVGAGI (reference sequence). CDR3 length: 15 residues. The V and J ends lost 5 bases and 0 bases respectively, with 10 bases between them. This chain's CDR3 is CASSDGTATNEKLFF. DNA of the CDR3: TGTGCCAGCAGTGACGGCACAGCAACTAATGAAAAACTGTTTTTT.